This TCR beta chain was found in a study of a mutant IDH1 vaccine in newly diagnosed glioma (dated by TCRdb to 2020 to 2022). Notes on the research overall: Across visits V03 through V10, patients got a total of eight vaccinations, given in weeks 1, 3, 5, 7, 11, 15, 19 and 23. Longitudinal TCRB deep sequencing was done for 25 treated patients, wherever samples were available for exploratory analyses. Before enrollment, most patients had been given radiochemotherapy with temozolomide as standard therapy, while the rest had received either radiotherapy alone or temozolomide alone. Of the approximately 30 treated patients, roughly 60% were male and roughly 40% were female, and a mean age of approximately 40 years was recorded. In the chemotherapy-containing groups, vaccination started alongside temozolomide cycles, whereas in patients who had radiotherapy alone it started 4-6 weeks after radiotherapy. Six visits were used for peripheral blood collection: V03 (baseline), V05, V07, V10, V12 and V13. Study-level results and caveats: Immune responses induced by the vaccine were seen in roughly 95% of patients across multiple MHC alleles. The authors noted that analyses of patient blood samples could not be reproduced because of sample limitations. Changes in the top peripheral T cell clonotypes picked up by TCRB sequencing did not appear to be linked to pseudoprogression. PBMC samples for TCRB deep sequencing were selected based on availability.

The library was made by the immunoSEQ multiplex PCR assay. Rearranged TCR beta chain sequences were amplified with the hsTCRB Kit following the manufacturer's protocol. An Illumina MiSeq was used to sequence the TCRB libraries. The source study handled its data this way. Demultiplexing, trimming and gene mapping were performed with the kit vendor's proprietary platform. Held by TCRdb, this immuneACCESS table contains in-frame sequences only and omits some clones. Under half of the omission traces to an unresolved V gene where checked; the cause of the rest is unknown. V and J calls and clone size are copied from that table; D and trimming were computed from the DNA. This sample is represented by roughly 30,000 clones; approximately 80% of them were singletons. 24% of the sample is taken by the ten largest. CDR1 ENHRY and CDR2 SYGVKD are derived from the germline V gene. V sheds 1 base and J sheds 1 base, leaving 10 bases between their ends. From the cysteine through the phenylalanine, the CDR3 covers 15 amino acids. Just the 45-base CDR3 DNA is kept, in frame starting at base 1.

Remarks on this clone: The clone's antigen remains unknown. No base-level quality is on record; no much larger clone is a single base apart.

The time point label, read with the paper, signifies: week 5, during vaccination. Every vaccine dose consisted of 300 ug of a 20-mer mutant IDH1 peptide in Montanide, administered subcutaneously together with topical imiquimod. Donors had newly diagnosed WHO grade 3 or 4 IDH1-mutant astrocytomas with loss of nuclear ATRX. The samples were drawn from NOA16, a multicentre, single-arm, open-label phase I trial in Germany that tested a mutant IDH1 peptide vaccine in humans for the first time. The DNeasy Blood and Tissue Kit was used to extract genomic DNA from EDTA blood for TCRB sequencing. This specimen consisted of PBMCs, obtained from a glioma patient whose treatment included an IDH1 peptide vaccine. The chain joins TRBV10-3 to TRBJ1-1; possibly the D gene is TRBD1, per 5 matching bases. The receptor's source is a young man with glioma. The DNA sequence is as follows: TGTGCCATCAGTGAGTATTCGGGGGGGAACACTGAAGCTTTCTTT. This encodes CAISEYSGGNTEAFF.